The 19 T cell receptor beta chains below come from one sample, sequenced in a study of T cell changes during pregnancy in multiple sclerosis. TCRdb's copy holds only in-frame clones and misses some; the assay was immunoSEQ multiplex PCR. The sample holds roughly 40,000 clones, around 90% seen once. This material consisted of CD4+ T cells from peripheral blood mononuclear cells, taken before pregnancy. Receptors originate from a female donor with multiple sclerosis, enrolled in a pregnancy study.

The V gene is TRBV5-1, the J gene TRBJ1-1; no clear D. V lost 1 base and J 4 bases, leaving 14 bases between the germline ends. Germline V gives CDR1 SGHRS, CDR2 YFSETQ. The CDR3 totals 15 residues. CDR3 bases: TGCGCCAGCAGCTTGATATCCGGGGTGGGCACTGAAGCTTTCTTT. This translates into CASSLISGVGTEAFF.

V and J are TRBV11-3 and TRBJ2-2; D is unclear. Trimming stripped 5 bases from V and 5 bases from J, with 6 bases between. Germline-derived CDR1 and CDR2 are SGHNT and YENEEA. The CDR3 spans 12 residues. The chain's CDR3 is CASSRVTGELFF. The CDR3 DNA reads TGTGCCAGCAGCCGGGTTACCGGGGAGCTGTTTTTT.

The chain links TRBV7-2 to TRBJ2-5; TRBD2 aligns across 12 bases. This CDR3 contains 16 residues. From germline, CDR1 is SGHTA and CDR2 FQGNSA. V lost 5 bases, J lost 5 bases, and 9 bases stayed unmatched. CDR3 protein: CASSPRASGRVETQYF. CDR3 nucleotides: TGTGCCAGCAGCCCCCGGGCTAGCGGGAGGGTTGAGACCCAGTACTTC.

The rearrangement joins TRBV2 to TRBJ2-1; 8 bases match TRBD2. Trimming took 9 bases from V and 2 from J; bases not matched to a gene: 18. This CDR3 region has 18 residues. Germline values: CDR1 SNHLY, CDR2 FYNNEI. CDR3: CASGTGTSVNGPYNEQFF. The CDR3, as DNA: TGTGCCAGTGGAACCGGGACTAGTGTTAATGGCCCCTACAATGAGCAGTTCTTC.

The V gene is TRBV6-5, the J gene TRBJ1-2; the D is unclear. Germline-derived CDR1 and CDR2 are MNHEY and SVGAGI. Trimming pared 5 bases from V and 11 bases from J, leaving 18 bases between. The CDR3 has 13 amino acids. The CDR3 coding sequence is TGTGCCAGCAGTCCTCGACGAGCGTCCGGTTACACCTTC. This codes for CASSPRRASGYTF.

The chain couples TRBV6-6 to TRBJ1-2; a weak D match, TRBD1 (5 bases). Trimming shortened V by 7 bases and J by 7 bases, and 16 bases separated the two germline ends. CDR3 length equals 13 residues. In germline, CDR1 is MNHNY, CDR2 SVGAGI (reference sequence). Written as DNA, the CDR3 is TGTGCCAGCACCCAGCAAGGGGCGGTTGGCTACACCTTC. Its translation is CASTQQGAVGYTF.

The V gene is TRBV9, the J gene TRBJ2-3; a weak D match, TRBD2 (6 bases). Germline loops: CDR1 SGDLS, CDR2 YYNGEE. With 3 bases removed from V and 1 base from J, the gap between germline ends came to 9 bases. CDR3 length: 14 amino acids. Written as DNA, the CDR3 is TGTGCCAGCAGCGCTCGACTAGGCACAGATACGCAGTATTTT. As protein: CASSARLGTDTQYF.

The rearrangement links TRBV5-8 to TRBJ2-1; weak D call: TRBD2 (6 bases). Germline lookup yields CDR1 SGHTS and CDR2 YDEGEE. Trimming took off 4 bases at V and 0 bases at J, with 14 bases between the two ends. The CDR3 contains 16 residues. CDR3 in amino acids: CASSTGTAPSYNEQFF. The CDR3 nucleotides read TGTGCCAGCAGCACCGGGACTGCCCCCTCCTACAATGAGCAGTTCTTC.

The chain joins TRBV11-3 to TRBJ2-1; weak D call: TRBD2 (6 bases). Germline-derived CDR1 and CDR2 are SGHNT and YENEEA. V was clipped by 1 base and J by 5 bases, with 21 bases between them. This CDR3 has 18 amino acids. CDR3 in DNA: TGTGCCAGCAGCTTAGTTGGGGGGTCGGGTTTTTTTCACAATGAGCAGTTCTTC. Encoded protein: CASSLVGGSGFFHNEQFF. Full variable domain (remainder filled in from reference TRBV11-3 and TRBJ2-1): EAGVVQSPRYKIIEKKQPVAFWCNPISGHNTLYWYLQNLGQGPELLIRYENEEAVDDSQLPKDRFSAERLKGVDSTLKIQPAELGDSAVYLCASSLVGGSGFFHNEQFFGPGTRLTVL.

This CDR3 is CASSQEVKGYYEQYF. In nucleotides, the CDR3 is TGCGCCAGCAGCCAAGAAGTCAAGGGGTACTACGAGCAGTACTTC. This chain uses TRBV4-3 with TRBJ2-7; weak D call: TRBD1 (5 bases). From germline, CDR1 is LGHNA and CDR2 YSLEER. This CDR3 has 15 residues. V lost 0 bases, J lost 3 bases, and 12 bases lay in between.

Written as DNA, the CDR3 is TGTGCCAGCAGCCCCGCCTCAGGGGGAGCTCAGCCCCAGCATTTT. This codes for CASSPASGGAQPQHF. The V gene is TRBV28, the J gene TRBJ1-5; 7 positions match TRBD1. Germline-derived CDR1 and CDR2 are MDHEN and SYDVKM. The CDR3 covers 15 residues. Losses at the gene ends were 6 bases for V and 6 bases for J; bases not matched to a gene: 11.

V usage is TRBV30 and J usage is TRBJ2-1; D is possibly TRBD1 (5 bases). Germline V gives CDR1 GTSNPN, CDR2 SVGIG (reference sequence). The CDR3 is 15 residues long. The V end was cut by 0 bases, the J end by 4 bases, with 13 bases between. The CDR3 loop is CAWSVGADFYNEQFF. CDR3 coding DNA: TGTGCCTGGAGTGTAGGGGCTGATTTTTACAATGAGCAGTTCTTC.

The genes are TRBV7-2 and TRBJ2-7; D is unclear. From germline, CDR1 is SGHTA and CDR2 FQGNSA. This CDR3 is 14 amino acids long. Trimming removed 1 base from V and 3 bases from J, with 10 bases in between. This CDR3 is CASSLEFDNYEQYF. The CDR3 region has the DNA TGTGCCAGCAGCTTAGAATTTGACAACTACGAGCAGTACTTC.

This clone was seen once. V gene TRBV5-1 combines with J gene TRBJ2-3; 9 bases map to TRBD1. Per germline, CDR1 SGHRS and CDR2 YFSETQ. With 4 bases clipped from V and 6 bases from J, the junction kept 6 bases outside the gene matches. This CDR3 spans 14 amino acids. The CDR3 DNA follows: TGCGCCAGCAGCCCGGGACAGGGAAGGGATACGCAGTATTTT. As protein: CASSPGQGRDTQYF.

V gene TRBV5-4 combines with J gene TRBJ2-5; 11 bases fit TRBD2. The CDR3 totals 16 residues. Unmatched junction bases numbered 8, after V lost 4 bases and J lost 3 bases. The germline V gene has CDR1 SGHNT and CDR2 YYREEE (reference sequence). For the CDR3, the DNA is TGTGCCAGCAGCCCCATAGCGGGAGGGGGAGAAGAGACCCAGTACTTC. This encodes CASSPIAGGGEETQYF.

J is TRBJ1-5 and V is TRBV19; D gene ambiguous. Germline V gives CDR1 LNHDA, CDR2 SQIVND (reference sequence). This CDR3 spans 13 amino acids. Trimming took off 4 bases at V and 3 bases at J, with 7 bases between the two ends. The CDR3 nucleotides are TGTGCCAGTAGTACCTCGGTCAATCAGCCCCAGCATTTT. Amino acids: CASSTSVNQPQHF.

This clone was detected only once. The V and J genes are TRBV19 and TRBJ1-1; D not resolved. Trimming took off 3 bases at V and 6 bases at J, with 20 bases between the two ends. The CDR3 length is 16 residues. From germline, CDR1 is LNHDA and CDR2 SQIVND (reference sequence). This CDR3 reads CASSMRLGGGKAEAFF. CDR3 in DNA: TGTGCCAGTAGTATGCGGCTTGGAGGCGGGAAGGCTGAAGCTTTCTTT.

The V call is TRBV4-2, the J call TRBJ2-7, with TRBD1 matching over 7 bases. CDR3 size: 14 residues. The germline V gene has CDR1 LGHNA and CDR2 YNFKEQ. Trimming at V came to 0 bases and at J to 3 bases, leaving 2 bases not matched to a gene. CDR3 region: CASSQDQGVYEQYF. The DNA for the CDR3 is TGTGCCAGCAGCCAAGATCAGGGGGTCTACGAGCAGTACTTC.

The chain links TRBV6-1 to TRBJ2-2; D is possibly TRBD1 (5 bases). The germline V gene encodes CDR1 MNHNS and CDR2 SASEGT. The CDR3 runs to 15 residues. V was cut by 1 base and J by 1 base, with 7 bases left in between. In DNA form, the CDR3 reads TGTGCCAGCAGTGAAGGCCAGGGGAACACCGGGGAGCTGTTTTTT. Its translation: CASSEGQGNTGELFF.